The sequence of this TCR beta chain was determined in a study of Ad26.COV2.S vaccination and SARS-CoV-2 variants. The overall study: Once or twice, 56 days apart, Ad26.COV2.S was delivered intramuscularly.

Comment on this clone: Its target is not known.

Some clones are missing from TCRdb's copy, which holds only in-frame ones; the method was immunoSEQ multiplex PCR. The sample lists hundreds of thousands of clones; 89% were seen once. As to treatment: some 20 received Ad26.COV2.S at low or high dose, single or two shots; about five received placebo; per-sample allocation not given. Material that was analyzed had been drawn on day 63 after the first vaccine or placebo injection. Study conclusions and caveats: Marked by substantial breadth, spike-specific CD8+ and CD4+ T cell responses were reportedly seen after vaccination.

The clonotype originates from a person between 18 and 65 years old who received the Ad26.COV2.S COVID-19 vaccine or a placebo. The sequenced sample was peripheral blood, obtained in a trial of Ad26.COV2.S vaccine versus placebo.

Here the CDR3 reads CASSPPDRGDYGYTF. CDR3 DNA: TGTGCCAGCTCACCACCGGACAGAGGAGACTATGGCTACACCTTC. This chain joins TRBV18 and TRBJ1-2; maybe TRBD1 (6 bases). V was pared by 0 bases and J by 3 bases, with 11 bases between. This CDR3 is built from 15 residues. CDR1 is KGHSH, CDR2 LQKENI, per germline.